The clone carrying this T cell receptor beta chain was counted between two and nine times. Its antigen is not known. Trimming stripped 4 bases from V and 8 bases from J, with 18 bases between. Per the germline V gene, CDR1 is WNHNN and CDR2 is SYGVQD (reference sequence). The CDR3 runs to 15 residues. The PCR made use of 60 Vbeta and 13 Jbeta primers. Measured with immunoSEQ multiplex PCR; TCRdb has only the in-frame clones, and not every one. There are roughly 100,000 clones in the sample; roughly 73% occur only once, and 2.5% lies in the top ten. This sample was included in a study of cytomegalovirus exposure and HLA in healthy donors. General observations from the study: In a later analysis, HLA-C alleles had the fewest associated TCRs, DRB1 alleles the most.

Sequenced input: PBMCs. This sequence originates from a man aged 35 to 55 in good health and CMV-seronegative. The rearrangement uses TRBV10-1 and TRBJ2-1, with a weak D call TRBD1 (6 bases). The CDR3 loop reads CASSGPGPTGHEQFF. Here the CDR3 DNA reads TGCGCCAGCAGTGGTCCGGGACCCACAGGGCATGAGCAGTTCTTC.